This paragraph reports one T cell receptor beta chain. With 2 bases removed from V and 1 base from J, the gap between germline ends came to 12 bases. This CDR3 has 15 amino acids. CDR1 is ENHRY and CDR2 is SYGVKD in the germline V gene. Per the authors' pipeline: Reference gene primer amplification in the assay estimated nucleated cell counts. Measured with immunoSEQ multiplex PCR; TCRdb has only the in-frame clones, and not every one. Clone size and V and J calls were adopted from that table, with D and trimming inferred from the DNA. The sample records about 140,000 clones, approximately 85% being singletons. The data originate from a study of blood T cell repertoires in COVID-19. Study-wide context: The origin of the acute and convalescent COVID-19 samples was the United States, Italy and Spain. PBMCs, B-cell-depleted T cells, or T cells were the source of the cDNA or gDNA that made up the material.

The rearrangement uses TRBV10-3 and TRBJ2-7; perhaps TRBD1 as D (7 bases). The sample consisted of peripheral blood. This receptor was taken from a man in his fifties with acute or convalescent COVID-19. DNA of the CDR3: TGTGCCATCAGTGAGACCCAGGGGGGTTCCTACGAGCAGTACTTC. It specifies CAISETQGGSYEQYF.